These 11 T cell receptor beta chains came from one sample sequenced in a study of regulatory T cells in long-lasting Graves disease. Both iRepertoire HTBI primers and Arm-PCR of CDR3 regions were used to build the TCR beta libraries. TCRdb re-called the multiplex PCR reads with MiXCR, one entry per CDR3 protein. The sample lists approximately 540,000 distinct CDR3 sequences, 12% occurring once. Indicated time point: newly diagnosed GD, antithyroid drugs for less than 3 months. PBMC-extracted RNA yielded the TCR library. The same sample was also used in a study of T cells in Graves' hyperthyroidism and ophthalmopathy.

The source was peripheral blood mononuclear cells (PBMCs), collected at new diagnosis, from a patient treated with antithyroid drugs. These TCRs come from a woman aged 25 to 39 with Graves disease.

The V and J genes are TRBV10-2 and TRBJ1-1; 7 bases are a match to TRBD1. This CDR3 has 15 amino acids. The ends lost 1 base at V and 1 base at J; junction bases unmatched: 3. CDR1 and CDR2 (germline): WSHSY, SAAADI. In nucleotides, the CDR3 is TGCGCCAGCAGTGAGTTTAGGGGGCAGAACACTGAAGCTTTCTTT. This codes for CASSEFRGQNTEAFF.

In this sample, this clonotype turned up many times. The chain couples TRBV2 to TRBJ2-3; D might be TRBD2 (6 bases). The CDR3 is made up of 14 amino acids. V was trimmed by 5 bases and J by 8 bases, leaving 17 bases between them. The germline gives CDR1 SNHLY, CDR2 FYNNEI. The CDR3 loop reads CASSPLGGGGTQYF. The CDR3 DNA is TGTGCCAGCAGTCCCTTGGGAGGAGGCGGTACGCAGTATTTT.

The genes are TRBV20-1 and TRBJ1-5; the D is unclear. The germline gives CDR1 DFQATT, CDR2 SNEGSKA (reference sequence). The CDR3 totals 11 residues. With 3 bases removed from V and 7 bases from J, the gap between germline ends came to 7 bases. CDR3 in amino acids: CSASGGQPQHF. The DNA for the CDR3 is TGCAGTGCTAGCGGTGGACAGCCCCAGCATTTT.

Ten or more counts support this clonotype. The V and J genes are TRBV6-1 and TRBJ1-1; D is uncertain. This CDR3 has 14 residues. From germline, CDR1 is MNHNS and CDR2 SASEGT. Trimming stripped 2 bases from V and 7 bases from J, with 14 bases between. CDR3 loop: CASSEFVGSDEAFF. The CDR3, as DNA: TGTGCCAGCAGTGAATTCGTCGGCAGCGATGAAGCTTTCTTT.

The chain couples TRBV7-8 to TRBJ2-7; a possible D gene is TRBD2 (6 bases). Trimming removed 5 bases from V and 3 bases from J, with 23 bases in between. CDR1 and CDR2 from the germline V gene are SGHVS and FQNEAQ. The CDR3 is 17 amino acids. The CDR3 region has the DNA TGTGCCAGCAGCCCCACCCTCATTAGCGGAACAAACTACGAGCAGTACTTC. Protein product: CASSPTLISGTNYEQYF.

V is TRBV27 and J is TRBJ2-5; D perhaps matches TRBD1 (5 bases). The V end lost 1 base, the J end lost 6 bases, and 15 bases lay between the germline ends. The CDR3 covers 15 residues. CDR1 and CDR2 from the germline V gene are MNHEY and SMNVEV (reference sequence). The CDR3 coding sequence is TGTGCCAGCAGTTTATTAGCAGGGAAAAGGAAGACCCAGTACTTC. Protein product: CASSLLAGKRKTQYF.

This clonotype was observed at least ten times. The chain links TRBV6-1 to TRBJ1-1, with D uncertain. The CDR3 has 15 residues. From germline, CDR1 is MNHNS and CDR2 SASEGT. V was clipped by 0 bases and J by 2 bases, with 10 bases between them. The CDR3 is CASSEALGVNTEAFF. As DNA, the CDR3 is TGTGCCAGCAGTGAAGCGCTGGGTGTAAACACTGAAGCTTTCTTT.

Many counts were recorded for this clonotype. The chain carries TRBV28 and TRBJ2-7; TRBD2 agrees at 11 bases. V was clipped by 5 bases and J by 5 bases; unmatched bases: 8. CDR3 size: 15 residues. Germline CDR1 and CDR2: MDHEN and SYDVKM. The CDR3 region has the DNA TGTGCCAGCAGTACAATCAAACTAGCGGGAGACGAGCAGTACTTC. Translated, it gives CASSTIKLAGDEQYF.

Details on this clonotype: Since a much larger clone is just one base distant, this may be a read error. This sequence joins TRBV30 and TRBJ2-7, with 10 bases aligning to TRBD1. V was pared by 7 bases and J by 6 bases, with 12 bases of the junction left unmatched. Per germline, CDR1 GTSNPN and CDR2 SVGIG (reference sequence). This CDR3 is 14 amino acids long. CDR3 DNA sequence: TGTGCCTCGTCTACCGGGACAGGGGTATTCGAGCAGTACTTC. Residues: CASSTGTGVFEQYF. Full variable domain (rest looked up from reference TRBV30 and TRBJ2-7): SQTIHQWPATLVQPVGSPLSLECTVEGTSNPNLYWYRQAAGRGLQLLFYSVGIGQISSEVPQNLSASRPQDRQFILSSKKLLLSDSGFYLCASSTGTGVFEQYFGPGTRLTVT.

This clonotype was detected ten times or more. The V gene is TRBV3-1, the J gene TRBJ2-5, with 10 positions matching TRBD2. The germline V gene has CDR1 LGHDT and CDR2 YNNKEL (reference sequence). The J segment lost 13 bases and the V segment lost 3 bases, leaving 8 bases of the junction unmatched. The CDR3 consists of 13 residues. CDR3 region: CASSHGVAGGWYF. CDR3 nucleotide sequence: TGTGCCAGCAGCCACGGTGTAGCGGGGGGATGGTACTTC.

This clonotype was counted at least ten times. V is TRBV11-2 and J is TRBJ2-5; perhaps TRBD2 as D (5 bases). Looked up from germline, CDR1 is SGHAT and CDR2 is FQNNGV. V lost 5 bases and J 5 bases, leaving 12 bases between the germline ends. This CDR3 is built from 13 residues. CDR3 coding DNA: TGTGCCAGCAGCCCATTTTCGGGGGAGACCCAGTACTTC. Its protein product is CASSPFSGETQYF. The full variable domain, completed using reference TRBV11-2 and TRBJ2-5, is EAGVAQSPRYKIIEKRQSVAFWCNPISGHATLYWYQQILGQGPKLLIQFQNNGVVDDSQLPKDRFSAERLKGVDSTLKIQPAKLEDSAVYLCASSPFSGETQYFGPGTRLLVL.